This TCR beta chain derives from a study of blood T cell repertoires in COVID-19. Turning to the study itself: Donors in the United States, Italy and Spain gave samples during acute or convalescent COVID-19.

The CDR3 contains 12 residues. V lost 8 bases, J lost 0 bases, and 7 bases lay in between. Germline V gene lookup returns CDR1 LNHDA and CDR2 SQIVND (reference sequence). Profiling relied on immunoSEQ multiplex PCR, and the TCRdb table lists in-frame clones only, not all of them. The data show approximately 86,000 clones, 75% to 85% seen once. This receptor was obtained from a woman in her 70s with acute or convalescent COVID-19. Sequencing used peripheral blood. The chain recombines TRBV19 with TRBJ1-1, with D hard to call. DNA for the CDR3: TGTGCCAGTTCTAATGTGAACACTGAAGCTTTCTTT. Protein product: CASSNVNTEAFF.